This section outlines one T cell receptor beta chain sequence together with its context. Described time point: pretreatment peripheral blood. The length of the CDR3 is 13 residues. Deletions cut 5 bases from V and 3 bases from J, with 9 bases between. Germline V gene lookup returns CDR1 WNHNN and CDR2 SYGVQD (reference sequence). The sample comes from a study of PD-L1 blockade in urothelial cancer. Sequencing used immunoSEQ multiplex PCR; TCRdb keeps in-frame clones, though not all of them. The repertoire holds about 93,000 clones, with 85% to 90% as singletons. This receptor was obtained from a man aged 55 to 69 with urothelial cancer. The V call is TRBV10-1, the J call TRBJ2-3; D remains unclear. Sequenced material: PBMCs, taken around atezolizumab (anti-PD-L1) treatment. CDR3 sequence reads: CASSPRWTDTQYF. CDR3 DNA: TGCGCCAGCAGTCCCCGGTGGACAGATACGCAGTATTTT.